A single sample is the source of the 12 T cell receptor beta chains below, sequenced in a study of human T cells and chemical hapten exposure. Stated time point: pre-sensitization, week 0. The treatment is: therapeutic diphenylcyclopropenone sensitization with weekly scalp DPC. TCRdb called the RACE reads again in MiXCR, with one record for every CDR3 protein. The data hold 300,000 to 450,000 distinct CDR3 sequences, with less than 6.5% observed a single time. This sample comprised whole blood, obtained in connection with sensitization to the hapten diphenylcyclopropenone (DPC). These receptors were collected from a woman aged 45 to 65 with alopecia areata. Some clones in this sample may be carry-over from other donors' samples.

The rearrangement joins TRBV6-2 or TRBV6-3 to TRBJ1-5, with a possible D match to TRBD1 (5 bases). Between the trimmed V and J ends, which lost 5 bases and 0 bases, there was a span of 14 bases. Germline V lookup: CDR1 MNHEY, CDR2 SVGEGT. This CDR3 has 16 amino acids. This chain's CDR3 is CASSAWTRVSNQPQHF. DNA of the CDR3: TGTGCCAGCAGTGCCTGGACACGAGTTAGCAATCAGCCCCAGCATTTT.

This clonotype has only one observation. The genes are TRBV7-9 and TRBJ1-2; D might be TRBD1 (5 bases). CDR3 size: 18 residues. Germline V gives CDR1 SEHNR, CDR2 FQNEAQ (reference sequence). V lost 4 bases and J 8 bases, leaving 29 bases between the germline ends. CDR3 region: CASSSRDPLAHGGLGYTF. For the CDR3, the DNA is TGTGCCAGCAGCTCTAGGGACCCCCTCGCTCACGGGGGATTAGGCTACACCTTC.

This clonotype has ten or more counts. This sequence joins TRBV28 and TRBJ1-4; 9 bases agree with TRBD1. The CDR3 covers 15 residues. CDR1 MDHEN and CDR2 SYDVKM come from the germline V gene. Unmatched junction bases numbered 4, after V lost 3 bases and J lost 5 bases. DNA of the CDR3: TGTGCCAGCAGTTTGCCGACAGGGGGGAATGAAAAACTGTTTTTT. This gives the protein CASSLPTGGNEKLFF.

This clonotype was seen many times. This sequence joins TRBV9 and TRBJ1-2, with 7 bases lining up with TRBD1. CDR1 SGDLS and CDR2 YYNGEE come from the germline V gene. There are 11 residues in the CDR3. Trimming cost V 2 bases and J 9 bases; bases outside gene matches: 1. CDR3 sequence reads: CASSVDRSYTF. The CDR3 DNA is TGTGCCAGCAGCGTGGACAGGAGCTACACCTTC. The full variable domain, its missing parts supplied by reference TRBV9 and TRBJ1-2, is DSGVTQTPKHLITATGQRVTLRCSPRSGDLSVYWYQQSLDQGLQFLIQYYNGEERAKGNILERFSAQQFPDLHSELNLSSLELGDSALYFCASSVDRSYTFGSGTRLTVV.

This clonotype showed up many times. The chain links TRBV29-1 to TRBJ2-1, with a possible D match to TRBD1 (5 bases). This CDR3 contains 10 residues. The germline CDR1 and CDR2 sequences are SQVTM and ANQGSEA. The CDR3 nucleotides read TGCAGAGACAGCGTCGATGAGCAGTTCTTC. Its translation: CRDSVDEQFF.

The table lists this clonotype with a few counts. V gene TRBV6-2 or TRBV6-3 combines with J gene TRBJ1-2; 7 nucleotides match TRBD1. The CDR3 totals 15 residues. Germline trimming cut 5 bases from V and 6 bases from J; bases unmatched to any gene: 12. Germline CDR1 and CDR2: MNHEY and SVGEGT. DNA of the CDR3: TGTGCCAGCAGTGAGAGACAGGGAAGAGTCGATGGCTACACCTTC. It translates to CASSERQGRVDGYTF.

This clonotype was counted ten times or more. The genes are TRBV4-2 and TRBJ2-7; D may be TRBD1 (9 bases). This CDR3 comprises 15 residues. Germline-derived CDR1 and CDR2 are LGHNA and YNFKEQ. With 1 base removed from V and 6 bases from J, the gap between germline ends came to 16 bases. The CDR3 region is CASSQVSGTGIEQYF. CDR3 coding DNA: TGTGCCAGCAGCCAAGTTAGCGGGACAGGGATCGAGCAGTACTTC.

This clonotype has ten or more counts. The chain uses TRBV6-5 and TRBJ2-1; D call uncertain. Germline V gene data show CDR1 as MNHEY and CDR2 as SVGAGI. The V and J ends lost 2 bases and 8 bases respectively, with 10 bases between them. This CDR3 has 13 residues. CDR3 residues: CASSYRSRDEQFF. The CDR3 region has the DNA TGTGCCAGCAGTTACAGGAGTCGGGATGAGCAGTTCTTC.

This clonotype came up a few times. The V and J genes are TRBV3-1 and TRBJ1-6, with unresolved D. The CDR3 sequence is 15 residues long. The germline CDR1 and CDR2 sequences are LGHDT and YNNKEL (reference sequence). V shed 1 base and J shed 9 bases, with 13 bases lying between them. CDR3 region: CASSQGVHTTSPLHF. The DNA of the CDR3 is TGTGCCAGCAGCCAAGGAGTTCACACCACTTCACCCCTCCACTTT.

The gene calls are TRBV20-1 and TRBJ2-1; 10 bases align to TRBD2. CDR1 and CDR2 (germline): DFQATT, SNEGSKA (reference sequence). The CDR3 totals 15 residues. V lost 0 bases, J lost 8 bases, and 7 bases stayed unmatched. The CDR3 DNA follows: TGCAGTGCTAGAGATCTAGCGGGGGCGTTTGATGAGCAGTTCTTC. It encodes CSARDLAGAFDEQFF.

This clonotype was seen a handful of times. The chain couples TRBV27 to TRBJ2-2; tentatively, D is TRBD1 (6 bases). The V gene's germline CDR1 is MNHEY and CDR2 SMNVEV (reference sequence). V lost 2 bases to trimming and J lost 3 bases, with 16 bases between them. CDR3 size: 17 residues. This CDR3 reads CASSLHSDRPYTGELFF. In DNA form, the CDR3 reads TGTGCCAGCAGTTTACACTCGGACAGACCCTACACCGGGGAGCTGTTTTTT.

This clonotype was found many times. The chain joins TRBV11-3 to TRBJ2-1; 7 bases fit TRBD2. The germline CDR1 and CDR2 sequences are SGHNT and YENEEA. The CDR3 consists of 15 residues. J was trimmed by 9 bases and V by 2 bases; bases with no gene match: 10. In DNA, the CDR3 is TGTGCCAGCAGCTTACGGCCTAGCGGATTGGGTGAGCAGTTCTTC. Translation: CASSLRPSGLGEQFF.